This T cell receptor (beta chain) was captured by sequencing in a study of PD-1 blockade in mismatch repair-deficient tumors. Findings of the study overall: Tumor-resident clones, often undetectable pretreatment in blood, expanded then contracted after pembrolizumab.

In regard to this clone: Its cognate antigen is unknown.

Mismatch repair deficiency was confirmed in all patients, by PCR or immunohistochemistry. Trimming pared 2 bases from V and 0 bases from J, leaving 22 bases between. From germline, CDR1 is MNHNS and CDR2 SASEGT. The CDR3 sequence is 19 residues long. Sequenced by immunoSEQ multiplex PCR; TCRdb stores in-frame clones only, minus some. The sample yields roughly 45,000 clones, 77% seen once. The source material was PBMCs, sampled before pembrolizumab treatment. The gene calls are TRBV6-1 and TRBJ1-2, with D tentatively TRBD1 (6 bases). The TCR sequence derives from an adult with mismatch repair-deficient cancer. The CDR3 nucleotides read TGTGCCAGCAGTGAAAGGTTTGGACAGCCCGTACGGACTAACTATGGCTACACCTTC. This sequence encodes CASSERFGQPVRTNYGYTF.